This T cell receptor beta chain was documented in a study of T cell repertoires in cytomegalovirus infection (dated by TCRdb to the late 2010s). For the wider study: The peptide stimulations were aimed at well-studied HLA-B-restricted epitopes as well as recently identified HLA-C-restricted CMV epitopes, whose presentation resists viral immunomodulation. The HLA type of each donor mattered for the analysis, because public TCR beta signatures pointed to carriage of CMV infection along with the matching HLA type.

In light of the paper, this sample's treatment or condition label describes: in vitro stimulation with specific CMV peptide epitopes to enrich CMV-specific T cells. The reads were generated on an Illumina HiSeq 1500. The public reads were quality trimmed at Q25 with fastp and then assembled into clones with MiXCR by TCRdb, keeping productive beta chains. Identical CDR3 protein sequences are pooled into one entry, listed with their most common genes and DNA. The sample table records around 900,000 distinct CDR3 sequences; less than 35% of these occur just once. More than 13% of the sample is held by the ten biggest clonotypes. In regard to this clonotype: The antigen this receptor binds is unknown. No base quality values were provided; no much bigger clone lies one nucleotide off.

Beyond this particular receptor, the publication reports: The ex vivo response was dominated by HLA-C-restricted CMV-specific TCR beta clonotypes, and the single most frequent clonotype in two of eight donors was supplied by these HLA-C-restricted clonotypes. In both this cohort and an independent 352-donor cohort, the cumulative frequency of public TCR beta family members distinguished carriers of CMV infection plus the relevant HLA type.

The CDR3 holds 15 amino acids from the cysteine to the phenylalanine. The CDR3 DNA has 45 bases and is translated from base 1. The germline V gene (reference sequence) yields LNHDA for CDR1 and SQIVND for CDR2. Relative to germline, V is missing 7 bases and J is missing 5 bases, with 6 bases of the junction outside any gene match. This specimen was cultured CD8+ T cells from PBMCs, taken from culture after CMV antigen stimulation. Recombination joined TRBV19 with TRBJ1-5; 12 junctional bases match TRBD1. The receptor comes from a human donor in good health (CMV status not recorded). Some clones in this sample may be carry-over from other donors' samples. The DNA sequence is TGTGCCAGTATGGGGGACAGGGGGCTTCATCAGCCCCAGCATTTT. Protein translation: CASMGDRGLHQPQHF.